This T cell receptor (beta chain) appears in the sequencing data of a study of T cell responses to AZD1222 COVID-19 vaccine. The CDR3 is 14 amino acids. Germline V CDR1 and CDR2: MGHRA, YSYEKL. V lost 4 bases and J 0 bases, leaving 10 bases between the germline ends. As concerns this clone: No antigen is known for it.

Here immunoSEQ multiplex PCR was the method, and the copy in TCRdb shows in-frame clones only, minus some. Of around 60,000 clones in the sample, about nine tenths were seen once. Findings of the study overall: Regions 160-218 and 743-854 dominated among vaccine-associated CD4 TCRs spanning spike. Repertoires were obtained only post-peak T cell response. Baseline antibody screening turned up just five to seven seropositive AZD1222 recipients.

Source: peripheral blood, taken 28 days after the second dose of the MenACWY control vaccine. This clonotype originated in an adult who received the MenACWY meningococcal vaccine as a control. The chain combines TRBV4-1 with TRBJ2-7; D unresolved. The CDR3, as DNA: TGCGCCAGCAGCCCCCGGGCCTCCTCCTACGAGCAGTACTTC. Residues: CASSPRASSYEQYF.